This TCR beta chain was recovered during a study of cytomegalovirus exposure and HLA in healthy donors. Trimming pared 3 bases from V and 5 bases from J, leaving 4 bases between. This CDR3 is 11 amino acids long. The germline V gene has CDR1 MDHEN and CDR2 SYDVKM. Amplification used 60 Vbeta primers and 13 Jbeta primers. Clones were read by immunoSEQ multiplex PCR, and TCRdb kept only the in-frame ones, dropping some. The profile shows about 120,000 clones, roughly 78% of them singletons. The sequenced material came from PBMCs. The chain combines TRBV28 with TRBJ1-2; D unresolved. The clonotype comes from a woman aged 30 to 39 in good health and CMV-seronegative. The CDR3 region has the DNA TGTGCCAGCAGTTTCGGTTATGGCTACACCTTC. Protein: CASSFGYGYTF.